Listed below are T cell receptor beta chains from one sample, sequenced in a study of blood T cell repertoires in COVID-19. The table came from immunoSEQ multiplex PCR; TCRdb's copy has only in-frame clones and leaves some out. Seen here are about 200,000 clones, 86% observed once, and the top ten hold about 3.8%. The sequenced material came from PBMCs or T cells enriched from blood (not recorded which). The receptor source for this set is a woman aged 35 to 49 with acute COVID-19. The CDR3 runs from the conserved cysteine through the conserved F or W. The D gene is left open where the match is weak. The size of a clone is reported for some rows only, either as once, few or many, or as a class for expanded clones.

CASSESKAGGPGELFF	TGTGCCAGCAGTGAATCGAAAGCGGGAGGGCCCGGGGAGCTGTTTTTT	TRBD2	TRBV6-1	TRBJ2-2	-
CASSSHLAGGFEQFF	TGTGCCAGCAGTTCTCACCTAGCGGGAGGCTTTGAGCAGTTCTTC	TRBD2	TRBV6-5	TRBJ2-1	-
CASSYWGMGRDTEAFF	TGTGCCAGCAGTTACTGGGGTATGGGGCGCGACACTGAAGCTTTCTTT	-	TRBV6-5	TRBJ1-1	-
CASSLNRDHEQYF	TGTGCCAGCAGCTTAAACAGGGACCACGAGCAGTACTTC	-	TRBV7-9	TRBJ2-7	-
CASSASVLSGANVLTF	TGTGCCAGCAGCGCCAGCGTACTCTCTGGGGCCAACGTCCTGACTTTC	-	TRBV9	TRBJ2-6	-
CASSPTSGLAPYEQYF	TGTGCCAGCTCACCCACGTCGGGACTAGCGCCGTACGAGCAGTACTTC	TRBD2	TRBV18	TRBJ2-7	-
CASSPPAGTDTQYF	TGTGCCAGCTCACCACCGGCAGGGACAGATACGCAGTATTTT	-	TRBV18	TRBJ2-3	-
CASTKGAAEAFF	TGCGCCAGCACAAAGGGGGCGGCTGAAGCTTTCTTT	TRBD1	TRBV10-2	TRBJ1-1	-
CASSNLAGSYEQYF	TGTGCCAGCAGCAATCTAGCGGGATCATACGAGCAGTACTTC	TRBD2	TRBV11-3	TRBJ2-7	-
CASSTGDTQYF	TGTGCCAGCAGCACAGGGGATACGCAGTATTTT	-	TRBV9	TRBJ2-3	-
CASSPRTGGNTGELFF	TGCGCCAGCAGCCCCCGGACAGGGGGTAACACCGGGGAGCTGTTTTTT	TRBD1	TRBV4-1	TRBJ2-2	-
CASSPLDRRNTIYF	TGTGCCAGCTCACCATTGGACAGGCGAAACACCATATATTTT	TRBD1	TRBV18	TRBJ1-3	-
CATSDSVGTGDGNTIYF	TGTGCCACCAGTGATTCCGTCGGGACAGGGGACGGAAACACCATATATTTT	TRBD1	TRBV24-1	TRBJ1-3	-
CASSFEGVPQETQYF	TGTGCCAGCAGCTTCGAGGGGGTGCCTCAAGAGACCCAGTACTTC	-	TRBV11-2	TRBJ2-5	-
CASSQDPGRGSDTQYF	TGCGCCAGCAGCCAAGACCCAGGCAGGGGGTCGGATACGCAGTATTTT	TRBD1	TRBV4-1	TRBJ2-3	once
CASSFQGGADTEAFF	TGTGCCAGTAGTTTCCAGGGAGGGGCGGACACTGAAGCTTTCTTT	-	TRBV19	TRBJ1-1	-
CASSRRERGTDTQYF	TGTGCCAGCAGTAGGAGAGAGAGGGGCACAGATACGCAGTATTTT	-	TRBV2	TRBJ2-3	-
CASSLSQGRDGYTF	TGCGCCAGCAGCTTGTCGCAGGGAAGGGATGGCTACACCTTC	-	TRBV5-1	TRBJ1-2	-